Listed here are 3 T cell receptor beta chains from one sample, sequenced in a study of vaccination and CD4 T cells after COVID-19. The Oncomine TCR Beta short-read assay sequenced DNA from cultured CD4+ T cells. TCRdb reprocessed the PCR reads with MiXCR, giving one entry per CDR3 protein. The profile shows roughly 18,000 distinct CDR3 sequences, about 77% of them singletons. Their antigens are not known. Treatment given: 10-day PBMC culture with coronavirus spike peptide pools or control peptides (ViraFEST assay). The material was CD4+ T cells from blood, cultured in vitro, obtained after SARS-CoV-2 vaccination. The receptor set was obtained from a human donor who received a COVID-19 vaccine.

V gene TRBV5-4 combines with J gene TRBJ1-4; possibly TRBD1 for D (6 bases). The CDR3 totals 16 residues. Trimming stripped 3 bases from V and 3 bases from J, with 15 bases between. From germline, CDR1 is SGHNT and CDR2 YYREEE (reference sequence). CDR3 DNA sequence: TGTGCCAGCAGCTGGGAGGGGGGGTCGGCTAATGAAAAACTGTTTTTT. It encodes CASSWEGGSANEKLFF.

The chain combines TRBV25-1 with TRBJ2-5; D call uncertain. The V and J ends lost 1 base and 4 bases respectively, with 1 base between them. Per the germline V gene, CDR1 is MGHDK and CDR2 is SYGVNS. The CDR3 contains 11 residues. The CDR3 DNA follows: TGTGCCAGCAGTGAATTAGAGACCCAGTACTTC. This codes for CASSELETQYF.

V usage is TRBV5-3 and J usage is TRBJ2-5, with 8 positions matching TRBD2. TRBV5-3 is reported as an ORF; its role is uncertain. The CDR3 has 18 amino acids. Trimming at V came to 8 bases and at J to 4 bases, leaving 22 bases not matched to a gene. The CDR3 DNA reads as TGTGCCAGCAGCCAAGAACTAGGACGGGGGGGAGTGGGAGAGACCCAGTACTTC. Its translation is CASSQELGRGGVGETQYF.